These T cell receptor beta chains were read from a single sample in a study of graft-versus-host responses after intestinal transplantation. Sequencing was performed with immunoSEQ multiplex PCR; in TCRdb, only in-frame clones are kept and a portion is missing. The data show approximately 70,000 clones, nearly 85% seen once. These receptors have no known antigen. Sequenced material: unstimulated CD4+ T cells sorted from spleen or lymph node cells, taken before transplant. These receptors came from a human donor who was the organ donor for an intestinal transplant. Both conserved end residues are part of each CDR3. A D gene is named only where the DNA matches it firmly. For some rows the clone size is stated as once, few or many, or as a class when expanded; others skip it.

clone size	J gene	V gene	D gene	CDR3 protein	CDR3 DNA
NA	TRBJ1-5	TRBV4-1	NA	CASPFRAQPQHF	TGCGCCAGCCCGTTCAGGGCCCAGCCCCAGCATTTT
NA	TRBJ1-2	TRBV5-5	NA	CASSLDSSMGGYTF	TGTGCCAGCAGCTTGGACAGCTCAATGGGTGGCTACACCTTC
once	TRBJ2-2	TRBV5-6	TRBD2	CASSQSGRGADTGELFF	TGTGCCAGCAGCCAGTCGGGGCGGGGGGCCGACACCGGGGAGCTGTTTTTT
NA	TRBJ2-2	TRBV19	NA	CASSIGGNTGELFF	TGTGCCAGTAGTATCGGGGGGAACACCGGGGAGCTGTTTTTT
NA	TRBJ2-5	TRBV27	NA	CASSFTPKETQYF	TGTGCCAGCAGTTTTACACCGAAAGAGACCCAGTACTTC
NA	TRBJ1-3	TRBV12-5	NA	CASGLVGANTIYF	TGTGCTAGTGGTTTGGTAGGGGCGAACACCATATATTTT
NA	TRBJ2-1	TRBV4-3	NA	CASSQDTGNEQFF	TGCGCCAGCAGCCAAGATACGGGCAATGAGCAGTTCTTC
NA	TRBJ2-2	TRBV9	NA	CASSYNEGASEVGELFF	TGTGCCAGCAGCTACAACGAGGGGGCTAGCGAGGTCGGGGAGCTGTTTTTT
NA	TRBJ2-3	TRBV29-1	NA	CSVAPGLTTDTQYF	TGCAGCGTTGCCCCGGGACTCACCACAGATACGCAGTATTTT
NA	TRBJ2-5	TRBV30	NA	CAWSAQGRWETQYF	TGTGCCTGGAGTGCACAGGGCCGATGGGAGACCCAGTACTTC
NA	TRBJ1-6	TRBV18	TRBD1	CASSPLGQGARNSPLHF	TGTGCCAGCTCACCACTGGGACAGGGGGCGCGAAATTCACCCCTCCACTTT
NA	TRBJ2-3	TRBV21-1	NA	CASPDMGGGVDTQYF	TGTGCCAGCCCCGACATGGGGGGAGGGGTCGATACGCAGTATTTT
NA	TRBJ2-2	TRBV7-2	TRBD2	CASSPIAGANTGELFF	TGTGCCAGCAGCCCTATAGCGGGGGCGAACACCGGGGAGCTGTTTTTT
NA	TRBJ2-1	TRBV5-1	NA	CASSDATAYNEQFF	TGCGCCAGCAGCGACGCTACAGCTTACAATGAGCAGTTCTTC
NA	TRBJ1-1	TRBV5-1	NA	CASSLDGRENTEAFF	TGCGCCAGCAGCTTGGACGGCAGGGAGAACACTGAAGCTTTCTTT
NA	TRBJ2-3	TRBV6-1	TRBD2	CASSDGLAGYTDTQYF	TGTGCCAGCAGTGATGGCCTAGCGGGGTACACAGATACGCAGTATTTT
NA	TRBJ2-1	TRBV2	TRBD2	CASIAGVRYNEQFF	TGTGCCAGCATTGCGGGGGTAAGGTACAATGAGCAGTTCTTC
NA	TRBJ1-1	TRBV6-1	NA	CASSEVGSEAFF	TGTGCCAGCAGTGAAGTTGGCAGTGAAGCTTTCTTT
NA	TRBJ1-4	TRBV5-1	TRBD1	CASSLTGGATNEKLFF	TGCGCCAGCAGCCTGACAGGGGGCGCGACTAATGAAAAACTGTTTTTT
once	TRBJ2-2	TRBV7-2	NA	CASGRAGELFF	TGTGCCAGCGGCAGGGCCGGGGAGCTGTTTTTT
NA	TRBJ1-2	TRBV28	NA	CASSLQNYGYTF	TGTGCCAGCAGTTTACAAAACTATGGCTACACCTTC
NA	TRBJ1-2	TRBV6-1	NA	CASTPYRETGYTF	TGTGCCAGCACCCCGTACAGGGAGACGGGCTACACCTTC
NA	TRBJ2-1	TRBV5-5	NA	CASSPSYNEQFF	TGTGCCAGCAGCCCTTCCTACAATGAGCAGTTCTTC
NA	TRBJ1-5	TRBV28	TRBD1	CASSWTGSNQPQHF	TGTGCCAGCAGTTGGACAGGGAGCAATCAGCCCCAGCATTTT
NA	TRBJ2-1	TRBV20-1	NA	CSAPVYNEQFF	TGCAGTGCCCCCGTCTACAATGAGCAGTTCTTC
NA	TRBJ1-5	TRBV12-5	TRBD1	CASGLVDGQGIDQPQHF	TGTGCTAGTGGTTTGGTAGATGGACAGGGGATTGATCAGCCCCAGCATTTT
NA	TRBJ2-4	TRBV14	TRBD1	CASSQNRGNKNIQYF	TGTGCCAGCAGCCAAAACAGGGGTAACAAAAACATTCAGTACTTC
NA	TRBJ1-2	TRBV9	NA	CASSVEDSGYGYTF	TGTGCCAGCAGCGTAGAGGACAGCGGCTATGGCTACACCTTC
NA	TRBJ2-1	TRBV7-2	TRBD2	CASSKGLAGGHNEQFF	TGTGCCAGCAGCAAGGGACTAGCGGGGGGTCACAATGAGCAGTTCTTC
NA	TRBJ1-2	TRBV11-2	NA	CASSLSRGTNYGYTF	TGTGCCAGCAGCTTGTCCCGAGGGACTAACTATGGCTACACCTTC
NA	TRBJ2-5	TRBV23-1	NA	CASSLMDQGETQYF	TGCGCCAGCAGTCTTATGGATCAGGGAGAGACCCAGTACTTC
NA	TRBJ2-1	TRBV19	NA	CASSPGMSNEQFF	TGTGCCAGTAGCCCCGGGATGAGCAATGAGCAGTTCTTC
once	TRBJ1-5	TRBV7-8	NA	CASSRYTGRGNQPQHF	TGTGCCAGCAGCCGCTACACAGGGAGGGGCAATCAGCCCCAGCATTTT
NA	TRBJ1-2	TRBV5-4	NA	CASSYGQGDGYTF	TGTGCCAGCAGCTATGGGCAGGGTGATGGCTACACCTTC
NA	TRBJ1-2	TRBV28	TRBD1	CASSLYGRGMGYTF	TGTGCCAGCAGTTTATACGGCAGGGGGATGGGCTACACCTTC
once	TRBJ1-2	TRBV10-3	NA	CAISESKGEEGYTF	TGTGCCATCAGTGAGTCGAAGGGGGAAGAGGGCTACACCTTC
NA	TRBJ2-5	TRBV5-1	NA	CASSYYQETQYF	TGCGCCAGCTCATACTATCAAGAGACCCAGTACTTC
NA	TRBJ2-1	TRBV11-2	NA	CASSLVQGGYNEQFF	TGTGCCAGCAGCTTAGTCCAGGGGGGTTACAATGAGCAGTTCTTC
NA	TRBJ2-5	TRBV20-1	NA	CSARQGGTQYF	TGCAGTGCTCGGCAGGGGGGGACCCAGTACTTC
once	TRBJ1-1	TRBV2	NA	CASSSPHLGDTEAFF	TGTGCCAGCAGTAGCCCGCACCTCGGGGACACTGAAGCTTTCTTT
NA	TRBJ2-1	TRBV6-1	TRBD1	CASRRGQGANEQFF	TGTGCCAGCAGGCGGGGACAGGGGGCAAATGAGCAGTTCTTC
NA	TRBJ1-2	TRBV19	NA	CASSLRGGYTF	TGTGCCAGTAGCCTCAGGGGTGGCTACACCTTC
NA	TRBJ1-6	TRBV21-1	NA	CASSFPRGGFYNSPLHF	TGTGCCAGCAGCTTTCCACGAGGGGGCTTCTATAATTCACCCCTCCACTTT
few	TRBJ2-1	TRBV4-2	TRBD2	CASSQLVGGHNEQFF	TGTGCCAGCAGCCAACTTGTGGGAGGGCACAATGAGCAGTTCTTC
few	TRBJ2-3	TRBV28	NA	CASSPGQLTDTQYF	TGTGCCAGCAGTCCGGGACAACTTACAGATACGCAGTATTTT
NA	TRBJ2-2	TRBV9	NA	CASSTGTTNTGELFF	TGTGCCAGCAGCACCGGGACAACGAACACCGGGGAGCTGTTTTTT
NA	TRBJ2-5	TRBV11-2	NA	CASSLDSRVTQYF	TGTGCCAGCAGCTTGGACAGCCGTGTGACCCAGTACTTC